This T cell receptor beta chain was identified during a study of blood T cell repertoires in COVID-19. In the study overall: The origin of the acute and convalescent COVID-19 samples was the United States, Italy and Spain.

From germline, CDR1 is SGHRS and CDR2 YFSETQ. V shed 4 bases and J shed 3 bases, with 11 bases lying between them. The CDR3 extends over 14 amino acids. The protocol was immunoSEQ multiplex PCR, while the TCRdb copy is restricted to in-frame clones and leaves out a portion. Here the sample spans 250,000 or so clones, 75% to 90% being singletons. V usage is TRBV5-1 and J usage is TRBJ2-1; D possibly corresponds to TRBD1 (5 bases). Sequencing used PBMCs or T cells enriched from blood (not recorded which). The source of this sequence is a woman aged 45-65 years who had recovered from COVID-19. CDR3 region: CASSPTAYYNEQFF. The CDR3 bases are TGCGCCAGCAGCCCGACAGCTTACTACAATGAGCAGTTCTTC.